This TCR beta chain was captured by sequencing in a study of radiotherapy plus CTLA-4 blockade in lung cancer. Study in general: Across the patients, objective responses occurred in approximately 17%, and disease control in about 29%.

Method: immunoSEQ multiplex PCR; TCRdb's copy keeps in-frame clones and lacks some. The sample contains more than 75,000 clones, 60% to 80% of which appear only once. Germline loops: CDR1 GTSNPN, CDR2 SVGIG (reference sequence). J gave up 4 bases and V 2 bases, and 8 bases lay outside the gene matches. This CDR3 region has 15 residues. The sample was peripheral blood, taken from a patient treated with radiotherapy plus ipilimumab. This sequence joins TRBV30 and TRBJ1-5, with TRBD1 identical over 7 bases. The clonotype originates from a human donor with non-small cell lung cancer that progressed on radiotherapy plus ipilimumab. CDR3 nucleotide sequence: TGTGCCTGGAGTCCCCGGGACAGCCTAAATCAGCCCCAGCATTTT. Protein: CAWSPRDSLNQPQHF.